The sequence of this TCR beta chain was determined in a study of cytomegalovirus exposure and HLA in healthy donors. Primers for the PCR totalled 60 Vbeta and 13 Jbeta. Profiled with immunoSEQ multiplex PCR; TCRdb holds only in-frame clones, not every one. The sample records some 250,000 clones, more than 75% being singletons. Overall study findings and caveats: What was likely a sequencing artifact was a cluster of highly shared sequence variants. The availability of immune exposure information extended only to CMV serostatus. Later analysis showed TCR association rates varying by HLA locus, highest for DRB1 and lowest for HLA-C.

Concerning this clone: Its antigen is unidentified.

The CDR3 consists of 13 residues. The germline V gene encodes CDR1 LGHNA and CDR2 YSLEER. The V and J ends lost 7 bases and 1 base respectively, with 10 bases between them. The chain couples TRBV4-3 to TRBJ1-1; D uncertain. The TCR sequence derives from a woman in her thirties or forties in good health and CMV-seropositive. Sequenced input: PBMCs. DNA of the CDR3: TGCGCCAGCACCCCCGGAGGGAACACTGAAGCTTTCTTT. Amino acid sequence: CASTPGGNTEAFF.